A single sample gave rise to the 29 T cell receptor beta chains below, sequenced in a study of cytomegalovirus exposure and HLA in healthy donors. PCR involved 60 Vbeta and 13 Jbeta primers. Sequencing used immunoSEQ multiplex PCR; TCRdb keeps in-frame clones, though not all of them. The table includes more than 75,000 clones, 70% to 85% detected once. The specimen was PBMCs. These receptors originate from a man in his thirties or forties in good health and CMV-seronegative.

This clone was seen only once. The rearrangement uses TRBV7-9 and TRBJ1-1, with D possibly TRBD1 on 6 matching bases. The germline gives CDR1 SEHNR, CDR2 FQNEAQ (reference sequence). The CDR3 covers 14 residues. Trimming removed 2 bases from V and 5 bases from J, with 12 bases in between. CDR3 sequence (DNA): TGTGCCAGCAGCTTAAGGGGGATAGGGACTGAAGCTTTCTTT. As protein: CASSLRGIGTEAFF.

V usage is TRBV18 and J usage is TRBJ1-2; D possibly corresponds to TRBD1 (5 bases). The CDR3 consists of 15 residues. Germline V CDR1 and CDR2: KGHSH, LQKENI. Trimming took 6 bases from V and 4 from J, leaving 18 bases between them. In DNA form, the CDR3 reads TGTGCCAGCTCGCAGACCCCCAGGGTGGGCTATGGCTACACCTTC. Protein sequence: CASSQTPRVGYGYTF.

The chain links TRBV9 to TRBJ1-1; TRBD1 matches at 10 bases. Germline CDR1 is SGDLS and CDR2 is YYNGEE. CDR3 length: 13 residues. Trimming at V came to 4 bases and at J to 10 bases, leaving 7 bases not matched to a gene. This CDR3 reads CASSPRGQGGAFF. The DNA for the CDR3 is TGTGCCAGCAGCCCCAGAGGACAGGGGGGAGCTTTCTTT. Together with reference TRBV9 and TRBJ1-1, the CDR3 gives the full variable domain: DSGVTQTPKHLITATGQRVTLRCSPRSGDLSVYWYQQSLDQGLQFLIQYYNGEERAKGNILERFSAQQFPDLHSELNLSSLELGDSALYFCASSPRGQGGAFFGQGTRLTVV.

This clone was counted a few times. This chain connects TRBV6-6 to TRBJ1-4; 12 nucleotides agree with TRBD1. Germline V gives CDR1 MNHNY, CDR2 SVGAGI (reference sequence). The CDR3 sequence is 16 residues long. J gave up 8 bases and V 4 bases, and 8 bases lay outside the gene matches. CDR3 sequence (DNA): TGTGCCAGCAGTTTCTGGGACAGGGGGCCTGACGAAAAACTGTTTTTT. Translating gives CASSFWDRGPDEKLFF.

This sequence joins TRBV6-5 and TRBJ1-5, with no clear D. The CDR3 runs to 15 residues. The ends were cut back, 2 bases at V and 7 bases at J, with 15 bases in the middle. Germline CDR1 reads MNHEY; CDR2 reads SVGAGI. CDR3 amino acids: CASSYGLGPEQPQHF. CDR3 nucleotide sequence: TGTGCCAGCAGTTACGGCCTGGGCCCCGAGCAGCCCCAGCATTTT.

The V call is TRBV7-2, the J call TRBJ2-7, with 9 bases aligning to TRBD1. V dropped 2 bases and J dropped 4; count of bases not matched to a gene: 3. CDR3 length equals 14 residues. Germline V gene lookup returns CDR1 SGHTA and CDR2 FQGNSA. The CDR3 here is CASSLNRGQYEQYF. In DNA form, the CDR3 reads TGTGCCAGCAGCTTAAACAGGGGGCAATACGAGCAGTACTTC.

J is TRBJ2-7 and V is TRBV27; D may be TRBD2 (6 bases). V was trimmed by 6 bases and J by 6 bases, leaving 21 bases between them. CDR1 MNHEY and CDR2 SMNVEV come from the germline V gene (reference sequence). The CDR3 loop spans 15 amino acids. In DNA form, the CDR3 reads TGTGCCAGCAGCACCGGATTAGGGACTCTCCCCGAGCAGTACTTC. Protein product: CASSTGLGTLPEQYF.

This clone has a handful of counts. The V call is TRBV5-5, the J call TRBJ2-4, with D hard to call. Germline CDR1 and CDR2: SGHKS and YYEKEE (reference sequence). CDR3 length: 13 residues. Trimming took 4 bases from V and 3 from J, leaving 8 bases between them. The CDR3 region is CASSHPDKNIQYF. DNA for the CDR3: TGTGCCAGCAGCCACCCAGACAAAAACATTCAGTACTTC. Full variable domain (rest looked up from reference TRBV5-5 and TRBJ2-4): DAGVTQSPTHLIKTRGQQVTLRCSPISGHKSVSWYQQVLGQGPQFIFQYYEKEERGRGNFPDRFSARQFPNYSSELNVNALLLGDSALYLCASSHPDKNIQYFGAGTRLSVL.

In regard to this clone: The sample has other DNA sequences that encode this CDR3 too. J is TRBJ1-5 and V is TRBV28, with 7 bases lining up with TRBD1. CDR1 is MDHEN and CDR2 is SYDVKM in the germline V gene. Germline trimming cut 5 bases from V and 1 base from J; bases unmatched to any gene: 14. This CDR3 has 18 amino acids. Here the CDR3 reads CASSLGGRGGGSNQPQHF. CDR3 DNA: TGTGCCAGCAGTCTAGGGGGCAGAGGAGGCGGGAGCAATCAGCCCCAGCATTTT.

CDR3 nucleotides: TGTGCCAGCAGCTCAGGGACTAGCGGGGGGGTTGGTGAGCAGTTCTTC. It encodes CASSSGTSGGVGEQFF. This chain joins TRBV11-3 and TRBJ2-1; 16 nucleotides align to TRBD2. The CDR3 length is 16 residues. J was trimmed by 9 bases and V by 4 bases; bases with no gene match: 6. The germline CDR1 and CDR2 sequences are SGHNT and YENEEA. The complete variable domain, with remaining parts taken from reference TRBV11-3 and TRBJ2-1, reads EAGVVQSPRYKIIEKKQPVAFWCNPISGHNTLYWYLQNLGQGPELLIRYENEEAVDDSQLPKDRFSAERLKGVDSTLKIQPAELGDSAVYLCASSSGTSGGVGEQFFGPGTRLTVL.

The chain recombines TRBV19 with TRBJ1-4; 8 positions match TRBD1. After removal of 3 bases from V and 5 bases from J, the junction contained 5 bases not matched to a gene. The CDR3 is made up of 15 amino acids. Germline CDR1 and CDR2: LNHDA and SQIVND (reference sequence). CDR3 region: CASSIGQGRNEKLFF. In DNA form, the CDR3 reads TGTGCCAGTAGTATCGGACAGGGAAGAAATGAAAAACTGTTTTTT.

Regarding this clone: The junction departs from the called germline gene at one end, perhaps through a read error. The chain couples TRBV9 to TRBJ2-3, with TRBD2 matching over 9 bases. The CDR3 has 15 amino acids. CDR1 SGDLS and CDR2 YYNGEE come from the germline V gene. DNA of the CDR3: TGTCCCAGTACTCTAGCGGGAAAAGGGTCAGATACGCAGTATTTT. Translated, it gives CPSTLAGKGSDTQYF.

CDR3 in amino acids: CASTSVNTEAFF. The CDR3 nucleotides read TGTGCCAGCACCTCAGTGAACACTGAAGCTTTCTTT. V is TRBV5-8 and J is TRBJ1-1; D unresolved. V dropped 6 bases and J dropped 0 bases, with 6 bases sitting between them. This CDR3 region has 12 residues. The V gene's germline CDR1 is SGHTS and CDR2 YDEGEE.

The chain uses TRBV10-3 and TRBJ1-2; no reliable D call. This CDR3 spans 17 amino acids. V was shortened by 0 bases and J by 4 bases, with 18 bases between the two germline ends. From germline, CDR1 is ENHRY and CDR2 SYGVKD. CDR3 in amino acids: CAISESISGGGPYGYTF. The CDR3 bases are TGTGCCATCAGTGAGTCTATTTCGGGAGGCGGACCCTATGGCTACACCTTC.

The V gene is TRBV2, the J gene TRBJ2-5, with D maybe TRBD2 (5 bases). The CDR3 runs to 13 residues. From germline, CDR1 is SNHLY and CDR2 FYNNEI. V was trimmed by 4 bases and J by 2 bases, leaving 8 bases between them. The chain's CDR3 is CASSGRGQETQYF. The CDR3 nucleotides are TGTGCCAGCAGTGGTCGGGGACAAGAGACCCAGTACTTC.

This rearrangement joins TRBV7-8 to TRBJ1-5; a weak D match, TRBD1 (6 bases). V gave up 2 bases and J gave up 3 bases, with 17 bases separating them. This CDR3 is 17 amino acids long. Looked up from germline, CDR1 is SGHVS and CDR2 is FQNEAQ. CDR3 region: CASSLFRTAGDNQPQHF. CDR3 coding DNA: TGTGCCAGCAGCTTATTTCGGACAGCTGGGGACAATCAGCCCCAGCATTTT.

This sequence joins TRBV27 and TRBJ2-1; 9 bases align to TRBD2. The germline gives CDR1 MNHEY, CDR2 SMNVEV (reference sequence). V was clipped by 0 bases and J by 5 bases; unmatched bases: 2. The CDR3 consists of 15 residues. For the CDR3, the DNA is TGTGCCAGCAGTTTATCGGGGACTAGCAACAATGAGCAGTTCTTC. Protein: CASSLSGTSNNEQFF.

V is TRBV6-5 and J is TRBJ2-2; TRBD2 matches 10 bases. Germline V lookup: CDR1 MNHEY, CDR2 SVGAGI. The CDR3 is 15 amino acids. The V segment lost 6 bases and the J segment 5 bases; nucleotides outside the gene matches: 6. In nucleotides, the CDR3 is TGTGCCAGCAGGACGGGACTAGCGAGGACCGGGGAGCTGTTTTTT. Its translation: CASRTGLARTGELFF.

This clone was picked up a small number of times. V usage is TRBV2 and J usage is TRBJ2-7; 9 nucleotides line up with TRBD1. With V trimmed by 7 bases and J by 3 bases, 7 bases remained unmatched. Germline loops: CDR1 SNHLY, CDR2 FYNNEI. The CDR3 is 14 residues long. The CDR3 reads CASKKGQGIYEQYF. CDR3 nucleotide sequence: TGTGCCAGCAAAAAGGGACAGGGAATCTACGAGCAGTACTTC.

This chain uses TRBV7-8 with TRBJ2-7; D remains unclear. The CDR3 contains 12 residues. Germline assignment: CDR1 SGHVS and CDR2 FQNEAQ. Trimming removed 5 bases at V and 5 bases at J, with 10 bases between. The CDR3 nucleotides are TGTGCCAGCAGCCCCCATCGGGACGAGCAGTACTTC. This gives the protein CASSPHRDEQYF.

The chain carries TRBV7-2 and TRBJ1-1; D not certain. Per the germline V gene, CDR1 is SGHTA and CDR2 is FQGNSA. The CDR3 has 14 residues. Trimming took 2 bases from V and 5 from J, leaving 12 bases between them. CDR3 protein: CASSLNTGRTEAFF. CDR3 sequence (DNA): TGTGCCAGCAGCTTAAATACGGGGAGGACTGAAGCTTTCTTT.

The chain has TRBV5-1 and TRBJ2-5; a possible D gene is TRBD1 (7 bases). The germline CDR1 and CDR2 sequences are SGHRS and YFSETQ. V lost 4 bases and J lost 5, with 15 bases in between. The CDR3 has 14 amino acids. This CDR3 is CASSPRGAGETQYF. CDR3 sequence (DNA): TGCGCCAGCAGCCCCAGGGGGGCGGGGGAGACCCAGTACTTC.

The chain links TRBV5-4 to TRBJ2-3; the D is unclear. Germline V gene sequence: CDR1 SGHNT, CDR2 YYREEE (reference sequence). This CDR3 is built from 15 residues. V gave up 5 bases and J gave up 4 bases, with 17 bases separating them. CDR3 nucleotides: TGTGCCAGCAGTTCTCCTCTCGACTGGGCAGATACGCAGTATTTT. This gives the protein CASSSPLDWADTQYF.

This clone was detected a few times. The chain is built from TRBV27 and TRBJ2-1; no clear D gene. Germline V gene sequence: CDR1 MNHEY, CDR2 SMNVEV (reference sequence). Between the trimmed V and J ends, which lost 3 bases and 4 bases, there was a span of 7 bases. The CDR3 covers 13 residues. This CDR3 reads CASSFTSYNEQFF. Here the CDR3 DNA reads TGTGCCAGCAGTTTCACCAGTTACAATGAGCAGTTCTTC.

This clone showed up just a few times. This chain links TRBV30 with TRBJ2-2; 7 bases map to TRBD1. Germline trimming cut 4 bases from V and 7 bases from J; bases unmatched to any gene: 15. Germline lookup yields CDR1 GTSNPN and CDR2 SVGIG (reference sequence). CDR3 length: 16 residues. The CDR3 loop is CAWTDTGVEHIGELFF. The DNA for the CDR3 is TGTGCCTGGACCGATACAGGGGTGGAACATATCGGGGAGCTGTTTTTT.

The genes are TRBV6-4 and TRBJ2-1; possible D gene TRBD2, 5 bases. V lost 1 base and J 11 bases, leaving 12 bases between the germline ends. In germline, CDR1 is MRHNA, CDR2 SNTAGT. This CDR3 has 13 amino acids. CDR3: CASSDLELGKQFF. The DNA of the CDR3 is TGTGCCAGCAGTGACTTGGAACTAGGGAAGCAGTTCTTC.

This rearrangement joins TRBV5-6 to TRBJ1-3, with 9 positions matching TRBD1. V gave up 1 base and J gave up 6 bases; unmatched junction bases: 8. This CDR3 is built from 16 residues. Looked up from germline, CDR1 is SGHDT and CDR2 is YYEEEE. Here the CDR3 DNA reads TGTGCCAGCAGCTTGTCTGGGACAGGGCAAGCAAACACCATATATTTT. It specifies CASSLSGTGQANTIYF.

The V call is TRBV30, the J call TRBJ2-7; tentatively, D is TRBD1 (6 bases). V lost 8 bases to trimming and J lost 3 bases, with 17 bases between them. Looked up from germline, CDR1 is GTSNPN and CDR2 is SVGIG (reference sequence). CDR3 size: 13 residues. The CDR3 sequence is CAGAQGMGYEQYF. CDR3 in DNA: TGTGCCGGCGCACAGGGAATGGGCTACGAGCAGTACTTC.

This chain connects TRBV13 to TRBJ2-1; tentative D call: TRBD2 (6 bases). Germline lookup yields CDR1 PRHDT and CDR2 FYEKMQ (reference sequence). Trimming pared 0 bases from V and 7 bases from J, leaving 7 bases between. The CDR3 has 13 residues. CDR3 DNA sequence: TGTGCCAGCAGCTTAGGGAGCGGGAATGAGCAGTTCTTC. Its protein is CASSLGSGNEQFF.